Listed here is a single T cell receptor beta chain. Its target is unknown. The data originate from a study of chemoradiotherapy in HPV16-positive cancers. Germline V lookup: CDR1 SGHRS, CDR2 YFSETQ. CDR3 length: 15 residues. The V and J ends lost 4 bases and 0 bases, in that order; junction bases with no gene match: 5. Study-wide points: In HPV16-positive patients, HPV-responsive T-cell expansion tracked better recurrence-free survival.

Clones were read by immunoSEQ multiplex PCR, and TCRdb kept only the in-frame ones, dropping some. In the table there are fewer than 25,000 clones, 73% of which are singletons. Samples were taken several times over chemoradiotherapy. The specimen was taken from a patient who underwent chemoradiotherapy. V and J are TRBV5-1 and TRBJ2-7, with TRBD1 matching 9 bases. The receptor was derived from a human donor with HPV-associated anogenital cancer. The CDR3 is CASSGGQGSSYEQYF. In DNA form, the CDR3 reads TGCGCCAGCAGCGGGGGACAGGGAAGCTCCTACGAGCAGTACTTC. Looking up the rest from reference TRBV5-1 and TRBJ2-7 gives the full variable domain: KAGVTQTPRYLIKTRGQQVTLSCSPISGHRSVSWYQQTPGQGLQFLFEYFSETQRNKGNFPGRFSGRQFSNSRSEMNVSTLELGDSALYLCASSGGQGSSYEQYFGPGTRLTVT.